This TCR beta chain was observed in a study of cytomegalovirus exposure and HLA in healthy donors. Study-wide results and caveats: Later work associated roughly 15,000 TCR beta sequences with HLA alleles at 0.05 false discovery rate. The records held CMV serostatus as the only immune exposure information.

In the PCR, 60 Vbeta and 13 Jbeta primers were used. The protocol was immunoSEQ multiplex PCR, while the TCRdb copy is restricted to in-frame clones and leaves out a portion. The table lists approximately 210,000 clones, 79% of them singletons. The V gene end was trimmed by 6 bases and the J gene end by 7 bases; junction bases not matched to a gene: 9. This CDR3 region has 14 residues. Germline lookup yields CDR1 MGHRA and CDR2 YSYEKL. A remark on this clone: No antigen is known for it.

The sample comprised PBMCs. The gene calls are TRBV4-1 and TRBJ2-5, with 9 bases aligning to TRBD2. This TCR derives from a woman between 50 and 59 years old in good health and CMV-seronegative. CDR3 loop: CASRSSGGLGTQYF. The CDR3 DNA follows: TGCGCCAGCAGATCCAGCGGGGGGCTCGGGACCCAGTACTTC.